The clone carrying this T cell receptor beta chain was detected a few times. The sample is drawn from a study of blood T cell repertoires in COVID-19. This table comes from immunoSEQ multiplex PCR, and its TCRdb copy is limited to in-frame clones, with some not included. The repertoire holds tens of thousands of clones, with roughly 90% as singletons. V lost 3 bases to trimming and J lost 5 bases, with 11 bases between them. The length of the CDR3 is 13 residues. Germline CDR1 reads SGDLS; CDR2 reads YYNGEE. V and J are TRBV9 and TRBJ1-2; D gene ambiguous. The TCR was taken from a young man with acute or convalescent COVID-19. Sequenced input: peripheral blood. The CDR3 spells CASSAGDTYGYTF. The CDR3, as DNA: TGTGCCAGCAGCGCAGGTGACACTTATGGCTACACCTTC.